A selection of T cell receptor beta chains follows, all from one sample in a study of cytotoxic CD8 clonotypes in ibrutinib-treated CLL. Sequencing was performed with immunoSEQ multiplex PCR; in TCRdb, only in-frame clones are kept and a portion is missing. The table records approximately 15,000 clones, almost 65% of them present only once. The specimen comprised PBMCs, sampled before ibrutinib treatment. The origin of the receptors is a human donor with chronic lymphocytic leukemia. CDR3s leave out the opening cysteine and the closing phenylalanine or tryptophan.

ASSLAGQDYEQY,12,TRBV5-6,NA
ASSLDPGEMYEQY,13,TRBV11-2,TRBJ2-7
ASSLDSGAYEQY,12,TRBV11-2,TRBJ2-7
ASSVDELLTDTQY,13,TRBV9,TRBJ2-3
ASSRDPGTDTQY,12,TRBV5-4,TRBJ2-3
ASSLWGPSYEQY,12,TRBV5-1,TRBJ2-7
ATSRDPRTGPRGYT,14,TRBV15,TRBJ1-2
ASSLQFLWYKGPSGELF,17,TRBV7-4,TRBJ2-2
ASSASGTGDSPLH,13,TRBV27,TRBJ1-6
ASSPTGGLEQY,11,TRBV7-9,TRBJ2-7
ASSAGTEAF,9,TRBV5-4,TRBJ1-1
ASRNFQGPGYNRNSYEQY,18,TRBV27,TRBJ2-7
ASSPRERQGWFTEAF,15,TRBV19,TRBJ1-1
ASSQEDRPTYEQY,13,TRBV4-2,TRBJ2-7
ASSQAPSGGAETQY,14,TRBV4-1,TRBJ2-5
ASSVDAGAYNEQF,13,TRBV9,TRBJ2-1
ASSPEPGQGANIQY,14,TRBV5-4,TRBJ2-4
ASSEIPTEYNEQF,13,TRBV6-1,TRBJ2-1
ASSSDRGLGNTIY,13,TRBV5-1,TRBJ1-3
ASSLIGQPQH,10,TRBV27,TRBJ1-5
ASSGELRYEQY,11,TRBV2,TRBJ2-7
SVVPMEGYT,9,TRBV29-1,TRBJ1-2